One and the same sample provided the 30 T cell receptor beta chains below, sequenced in a study of blood T cell repertoires in COVID-19. The table came from immunoSEQ multiplex PCR; TCRdb's copy has only in-frame clones and leaves some out. Of 130,000 or so clones listed, around 82% are singletons. Sequencing was carried out using peripheral blood. These receptors came from a man older than 75 with active or convalescent COVID-19.

The chain joins TRBV18 to TRBJ2-3; 7 bases match TRBD1. Germline CDR1 reads KGHSH; CDR2 reads LQKENI. The V segment lost 3 bases and the J segment 1 base; nucleotides outside the gene matches: 7. The CDR3 length is 16 residues. In DNA, the CDR3 is TGTGCCAGCTCACCGGGACAGCCGGGCGGCACAGATACGCAGTATTTT. Its protein is CASSPGQPGGTDTQYF.

The sample holds one count of this clone. The chain recombines TRBV19 with TRBJ1-5; 7 bases are a match to TRBD1. J lost 7 bases, V lost 4 bases, and 7 bases had no gene match. From germline, CDR1 is LNHDA and CDR2 SQIVND (reference sequence). The CDR3 is 14 amino acids. CDR3 nucleotide sequence: TGTGCCAGTAGTAGCGGACAGGCCAACCAGCCCCAGCATTTT. Translated, it gives CASSSGQANQPQHF.

This clone was observed a handful of times. This chain uses TRBV30 with TRBJ1-2, with 8 bases aligning to TRBD1. The CDR3 is made up of 14 amino acids. The V segment lost 1 base and the J segment 7 bases; nucleotides outside the gene matches: 8. Germline assignment: CDR1 GTSNPN and CDR2 SVGIG (reference sequence). The CDR3 reads CAWSEGRGQVGYTF. The CDR3 DNA sequence: TGTGCCTGGAGTGAGGGCAGGGGGCAGGTTGGCTACACCTTC.

The chain joins TRBV19 to TRBJ1-4; no firm D call. The CDR3 covers 15 residues. Germline V gene lookup returns CDR1 LNHDA and CDR2 SQIVND (reference sequence). The V end was cut by 6 bases, the J end by 0 bases, with 11 bases between. The CDR3 nucleotides read TGTGCCAGTAGAACCTCCGGGACAACTAATGAAAAACTGTTTTTT. Its translation: CASRTSGTTNEKLFF.

The chain employs TRBV9 and TRBJ1-6; D call uncertain. V was pared by 0 bases and J by 8 bases, with 6 bases between. The CDR3 runs to 13 residues. Germline V gene data show CDR1 as SGDLS and CDR2 as YYNGEE. The CDR3 region is CASSVVSDSPLHF. Here the CDR3 DNA reads TGTGCCAGCAGCGTAGTTAGTGATTCACCCCTCCACTTT.

The chain has TRBV30 and TRBJ2-7; D is ambiguous. The CDR3 extends over 12 amino acids. The germline CDR1 and CDR2 sequences are GTSNPN and SVGIG (reference sequence). The V end was cut by 4 bases, the J end by 3 bases, with 10 bases between. CDR3 in DNA: TGTGCCTGGAAACACCCCAACTACGAGCAGTACTTC. It is translated as CAWKHPNYEQYF.

The chain joins TRBV9 to TRBJ1-2; 7 bases align to TRBD1. This CDR3 has 13 residues. Germline-derived CDR1 and CDR2 are SGDLS and YYNGEE. V shed 0 bases, J shed 4 bases, and the junction held 0 bases outside the gene matches. In DNA, the CDR3 is TGTGCCAGCAGCGTAGGGACAGGCTATGGCTACACCTTC. Translation gives CASSVGTGYGYTF.

This clone turned up a few times. This rearrangement joins TRBV2 to TRBJ1-5; perhaps TRBD1 as D (5 bases). CDR3 length: 14 residues. The germline V gene encodes CDR1 SNHLY and CDR2 FYNNEI. Trimming cost V 2 bases and J 4 bases, with 9 bases left between them. CDR3 in amino acids: CASSETTGNQPQHF. The CDR3 region has the DNA TGTGCCAGCAGTGAAACTACAGGAAATCAGCCCCAGCATTTT.

The chain uses TRBV5-6 and TRBJ2-7; D gene unclear. The CDR3 covers 14 residues. Germline assignment: CDR1 SGHDT and CDR2 YYEEEE. V dropped 0 bases and J dropped 2 bases, with 9 bases sitting between them. CDR3 sequence reads: CASSLAGGAYEQYF. Here the CDR3 DNA reads TGTGCCAGCAGCTTGGCCGGCGGAGCCTACGAGCAGTACTTC. The full variable domain, completed using reference TRBV5-6 and TRBJ2-7, is DAGVTQSPTHLIKTRGQQVTLRCSPKSGHDTVSWYQQALGQGPQFIFQYYEEEERQRGNFPDRFSGHQFPNYSSELNVNALLLGDSALYLCASSLAGGAYEQYFGPGTRLTVT.

This clone was seen a handful of times. At one end, the junction sequence differs from germline, possibly due to a read error. The chain has TRBV4-2 and TRBJ1-2; no reliable D call. This CDR3 region has 15 residues. Looked up from germline, CDR1 is LGHNA and CDR2 is YNFKEQ. DNA of the CDR3: TGTGCCAGCAGCCAAGATCTATCCCCTAATTATGGCTACACCTTC. Its protein product is CASSQDLSPNYGYTF.

In the case of this clone: One end of the junction fails to match germline, which may point to a read error. CDR3 in amino acids: CASSLPPGGEGNQPRHF. CDR3 in DNA: TGTGCCAGCAGTTTACCCCCCGGGGGGGAAGGCAATCAGCCCCGGCATTTT. The chain is built from TRBV27 and TRBJ1-5; TRBD1 is a possible D gene (5 bases). The CDR3 consists of 17 residues. The germline V gene encodes CDR1 MNHEY and CDR2 SMNVEV (reference sequence).

The J gene is TRBJ1-2, the V gene TRBV30; D is possibly TRBD1 (5 bases). Germline V lookup: CDR1 GTSNPN, CDR2 SVGIG (reference sequence). V lost 3 bases to trimming and J lost 3 bases, with 23 bases between them. This CDR3 has 17 amino acids. The CDR3 DNA follows: TGTGCCTGGAGAGCACCCGGGACTCTTCGGGGGGACTATGGCTACACCTTC. Protein sequence: CAWRAPGTLRGDYGYTF. The variable domain in full, completed from reference TRBV30 and TRBJ1-2, reads SQTIHQWPATLVQPVGSPLSLECTVEGTSNPNLYWYRQAAGRGLQLLFYSVGIGQISSEVPQNLSASRPQDRQFILSSKKLLLSDSGFYLCAWRAPGTLRGDYGYTFGSGTRLTVV.

The chain has TRBV21-1 and TRBJ1-1. TRBV21-1 constitutes a pseudogene. This CDR3 spans 12 amino acids. CDR3 bases: TGTGCCAGCAGCAAGGGGAGAAGTGGGGCTTTCTTT. Its protein is CASSKGRSGAFF.

This clone was counted a few times. The genes are TRBV5-6 and TRBJ2-3; TRBD2 matches 10 bases. V lost 2 bases and J lost 3; bases outside the gene matches: 6. The CDR3 consists of 16 residues. The germline gives CDR1 SGHDT, CDR2 YYEEEE. The CDR3 DNA sequence: TGTGCCAGCAGCTTAGCGGGGGGGCCTGAAACAGATACGCAGTATTTT. This sequence encodes CASSLAGGPETDTQYF.

J is TRBJ2-3 and V is TRBV5-8, with 7 bases that match TRBD2. After removal of 0 bases from V and 0 bases from J, the junction contained 7 bases not matched to a gene. The germline V gene has CDR1 SGHTS and CDR2 YDEGEE. The CDR3 consists of 17 residues. For the CDR3, the DNA is TGTGCCAGCAGCTTGGGGGTCCAGCGGGGTAGCACAGATACGCAGTATTTT. Protein: CASSLGVQRGSTDTQYF.

The CDR3, as DNA: TGTGCCAGCAGCTTAGGGGAACTAGCGTACAATGAGCAGTTCTTC. Protein: CASSLGELAYNEQFF. The V call is TRBV7-9, the J call TRBJ2-1; 7 nucleotides match TRBD2. CDR3 size: 15 residues. Germline V CDR1 and CDR2: SEHNR, FQNEAQ (reference sequence). V gave up 1 base and J gave up 4 bases; unmatched junction bases: 4.

The chain couples TRBV19 to TRBJ1-2; 7 positions match TRBD1. In germline, CDR1 is LNHDA, CDR2 SQIVND (reference sequence). This CDR3 has 14 residues. The trim removed 7 bases at V and 2 bases at J, leaving 7 bases unmatched. CDR3 DNA: TGTGCCAGTAACAGGGGAGGAGAAAACTATGGCTACACCTTC. Translation: CASNRGGENYGYTF.

The chain recombines TRBV10-3 with TRBJ2-1; 10 bases map to TRBD2. The CDR3 runs to 16 residues. Germline trimming cut 4 bases from V and 9 bases from J; bases unmatched to any gene: 12. Germline V gives CDR1 ENHRY, CDR2 SYGVKD. The CDR3 nucleotides are TGTGCCATCAGTGTGCCTAGCGGGGGAGCAGGGGCTGAGCAGTTCTTC. Protein: CAISVPSGGAGAEQFF.

The table lists this clone with a count of one. This chain connects TRBV7-2 to TRBJ1-3; maybe TRBD1 (5 bases). CDR1 is SGHTA, CDR2 FQGNSA, per germline. The CDR3 loop spans 12 amino acids. Trimming took 5 bases from V and 5 from J, leaving 7 bases between them. The CDR3 DNA sequence: TGTGCCAGCAGCGTGGACAGAAACACCATATATTTT. This codes for CASSVDRNTIYF.

This clone was seen more than once but under ten times. V usage is TRBV21-1 and J usage is TRBJ2-5; the D call TRBD2 from the table was never checked on the DNA. TRBV21-1 has pseudogene status. The CDR3 is 15 amino acids. CDR3 in amino acids: CASNRSSGGRETQYF. The DNA of the CDR3 is TGTGCCAGCAACCGAAGCAGCGGGGGGAGGGAGACCCAGTACTTC.

The J gene is TRBJ1-6, the V gene TRBV19, with 9 bases aligning to TRBD1. After removal of 6 bases from V and 5 bases from J, the junction contained 5 bases not matched to a gene. Germline V gene data show CDR1 as LNHDA and CDR2 as SQIVND (reference sequence). The length of the CDR3 is 15 residues. The CDR3 bases are TGTGCCAGTAGCCTACAGGGGGCAAATAATTCACCCCTCCACTTT. Translation gives CASSLQGANNSPLHF.

This clone was detected a few times. This chain connects TRBV24-1 to TRBJ1-1, with D perhaps matching TRBD1 (5 bases). Trimming took off 2 bases at V and 4 bases at J, with 13 bases between the two ends. The CDR3 is 15 residues long. Germline V gene data show CDR1 as KGHDR and CDR2 as SFDVKD. The CDR3 DNA sequence: TGTGCCACCAGTGATTGGAGGGGCGGTATCACTGAAGCTTTCTTT. It encodes CATSDWRGGITEAFF.

This clone was recorded once. V and J are TRBV7-9 and TRBJ2-7; unclear D gene. V shed 6 bases and J shed 1 base, with 7 bases lying between them. Germline lookup yields CDR1 SEHNR and CDR2 FQNEAQ (reference sequence). This CDR3 is built from 12 residues. This CDR3 reads CASRAESYEQYF. CDR3 sequence (DNA): TGTGCCAGCAGGGCAGAATCCTACGAGCAGTACTTC.

The chain links TRBV27 to TRBJ1-4, with D possibly TRBD1 on 5 matching bases. Germline assignment: CDR1 MNHEY and CDR2 SMNVEV (reference sequence). Trimming pared 5 bases from V and 0 bases from J, leaving 19 bases between. This CDR3 region has 18 residues. The CDR3 spells CASSARGALYATNEKLFF. CDR3 sequence (DNA): TGTGCCAGCAGTGCCCGCGGGGCGCTTTATGCAACTAATGAAAAACTGTTTTTT.

The chain carries TRBV24-1 and TRBJ2-1, with 12 bases aligning to TRBD2. The junction had 5 bases not matched to a gene; V was cut back by 3 bases and J by 3 bases. CDR1 is KGHDR and CDR2 is SFDVKD in the germline V gene. The CDR3 is made up of 17 amino acids. CDR3 sequence (DNA): TGTGCCACCAGTGATCCGACTAGCGGGGGCCACTACAATGAGCAGTTCTTC. Protein: CATSDPTSGGHYNEQFF.

The rearrangement uses TRBV5-1 and TRBJ1-2; 9 nucleotides align to TRBD1. Germline V gene data show CDR1 as SGHRS and CDR2 as YFSETQ. CDR3 size: 14 residues. Trimming cost V 7 bases and J 7 bases; bases outside gene matches: 11. CDR3 DNA: TGCGCCAGCGGTCCGGGACAGGGTTTAAGTGGCTACACCTTC. This gives the protein CASGPGQGLSGYTF.

The table lists this clone with a count of one. This rearrangement joins TRBV4-3 to TRBJ2-1; 7 bases agree with TRBD1. V dropped 4 bases and J dropped 2; count of bases not matched to a gene: 5. This CDR3 spans 15 amino acids. The germline V gene has CDR1 LGHNA and CDR2 YSLEER. The DNA for the CDR3 is TGCGCCAGCAGCCTACGACAGGGAGCCTACAATGAGCAGTTCTTC. Amino acid sequence: CASSLRQGAYNEQFF.

V and J are TRBV4-1 and TRBJ1-1, with 10 bases fitting TRBD1. V dropped 1 base and J dropped 7; count of bases not matched to a gene: 9. The CDR3 covers 16 residues. Germline V lookup: CDR1 MGHRA, CDR2 YSYEKL. DNA of the CDR3: TGCGCCAGCAGCCAAGTGGAGGGACAGGGGAGGGATGAAGCTTTCTTT. Translation: CASSQVEGQGRDEAFF.

V usage is TRBV11-3 and J usage is TRBJ2-7; a possible D gene is TRBD2 (6 bases). Trimming left V 4 bases short and J 7 bases short, with 14 bases between. The CDR3 has 13 residues. Germline loops: CDR1 SGHNT, CDR2 YENEEA. This CDR3 reads CASSSGPGREQYF. In nucleotides, the CDR3 is TGTGCCAGCAGCTCTGGGCCAGGGAGGGAGCAGTACTTC.

The CDR3 is CASTSTRSSYEQYF. CDR3 DNA: TGTGCCAGCACCTCTACCCGGAGCTCCTACGAGCAGTACTTC. The chain uses TRBV3-1 (or the pseudogene TRBV3-2) and TRBJ2-7; unclear D gene. This CDR3 comprises 14 residues. CDR1 LGHDT and CDR2 YNNKEL come from the germline V gene (reference sequence). The V end lost 7 bases, the J end lost 0 bases, and 13 bases lay between the germline ends.